This TCR beta chain was profiled in a study of cytomegalovirus exposure and HLA in healthy donors (dated by TCRdb to the late 2010s). With respect to the entire study: An earlier analysis of 587 of the donors reported 276 Gb of sequence data and around 110 million unique TCR beta sequences obtained from approximately 180 million T cells. A later genetic analysis took genome-wide SNP genotypes for about 55% of the 666 donors and used that subset as a discovery cohort. The study profiled the T cell repertoires of 500 to 800 subjects by immunosequencing and related them to cytomegalovirus serostatus. Donor age, sex, ethnicity and CMV serostatus were collected together with the repertoire data. The study aimed to test whether cataloging public T cell receptors could reveal signatures of past pathogen exposure. In addition to the first cohort of 650 to 750 subjects, a separate validation cohort of approximately 130 different subjects was used. In the later analysis, no new phenotypic data were used to find candidate immune exposures; instead, reliance was placed on TCR beta sequences and their occurrence across donors. Among 398 genotyped donors of the cohort, an average of approximately 230,000 unique TCR beta nucleotide sequences were sequenced per donor, around 20% of them non-productive. Every discovery cohort repertoire had been produced on one sequencing platform. An early release that covered 640 HLA-typed donors contained about 290 gigabases of sequencing data and 65 million to 100 million unique TCR sequences. To decide whether each TCR beta V gene segment behaved as functional or pseudogenic, an earlier analysis of several hundred of the donors relied on high-throughput TCR beta sequencing. HLA typing included class I and class II loci at four-digit resolution. Typing coverage varied by locus: roughly 629-640 donors for A, B, C, DRB1 and DQB1; under 550 for DQA1; nearly 610 for DPA1; approximately 450 for DPB1. The study combined high-throughput TCR immunosequencing, statistical association of individual TCRs with disease status, and machine learning to predict cytomegalovirus infection status. Four to six DR-DQ haplotypes were handled as single units for association and clustering, since linkage in the cohort was strong. A later analysis re-analyzed previously published TCR beta repertoires from approximately 670 donors and added high-resolution HLA genotyping to study TCR occurrence patterns. The genetic ancestry cluster associated with self-reported Caucasian donors included over 65% of the roughly 400 genotyped donors.

Reading from cysteine to phenylalanine, the CDR3 counts 15 amino acids. The sequence is cut down to CDR3 DNA, 45 bases in frame from base 1. V and J are trimmed by 5 bases and 4 bases, and the gene matches miss 7 bases of the junction. As encoded in the germline V gene, CDR1 is LGHNT while CDR2 is FRNRAP. Receptors were amplified or captured by the immunoSEQ multiplex PCR assay. A mixture of 60 forward primers for TCR Vbeta segments and 13 reverse primers for TCR Jbeta segments was used in the multiplex PCR. The CDR3 region of rearranged TCR beta genes was amplified from genomic DNA by a multiplex PCR assay. The amplified TCR beta libraries were sequenced on the Illumina HiSeq System as 87-base-pair reads. The paper's data handling went like this. A later analysis tallied roughly 78 million unique TCR beta chains across the 666 repertoires, and about 10 million of those chains were shared by two or more donors. A nearest-neighbor algorithm error-corrected the raw reads and collapsed the reads into unique sequences, merging closely related sequences to remove PCR and sequencing errors. CDR3 sequences were aligned to IMGT reference sequences to assign V, D and J gene segments. For a sequence to be retained, a match of at least six nucleotides was required to both a V gene segment and a J gene segment. A rearrangement was called productive if the CDR3 had no stop codons and remained in frame with V and J, and every other rearrangement was called non-productive. Following IMGT convention, CDR3 was defined as the stretch from the second conserved V-encoded cysteine up to the conserved J-encoded phenylalanine. The earlier analysis of fewer than 700 of the donors excluded sequences that lacked an unambiguous match to a single V gene segment. In an earlier analysis of around 600 of the donors, V segments were called functional above 56.7% productive rearrangements and were called segregating when the between-donor standard deviation exceeded 5%. To diagnose cytomegalovirus status from the catalog of TCR beta chain sequences, a statistical classification framework was built. In a later analysis, V and J genes were assigned by comparing TCR nucleotide sequences against IMGT/GENE-DB human TR gene sequences. In a later analysis, CDR3 sequences and most-parsimonious VDJ recombination scenarios were assigned using the TCRdist pipeline. A later analysis defined each TCR beta chain by its CDR3 amino acid sequence plus V-gene family, and excluded reads lacking a unique V-gene family. In a later analysis, 500 to 650 highly shared, low-generation-probability nucleotide sequences were removed to address suspected cross-contamination and a sequencing artifact. For each public chain, a later analysis derived a clonal expansion index from normalized ranks of inferred template counts within each repertoire. In a later analysis, generation probabilities were computed using a VDJ recombination model fitted to out-of-frame rearrangements, and the results were checked against IGoR. A later analysis scored TCR-TCR, TCR-HLA and TCR-CMV co-occurrence with hypergeometric tests, applying a repertoire-size bias correction to TCR pairs. A later analysis estimated false discovery rates by permuting HLA or CMV assignments 20 times. In a later analysis, co-occurring TCRs were grouped using DBSCAN, with TCRdist sequence similarity added in when clustering inside HLA-allele-positive subsets. Repertoires with fewer than 30,000 or more than 120,000 public chains were left out of co-occurrence clustering, as were about 5 repertoires with anomalous nucleotide sharing. Held by TCRdb, this immuneACCESS table contains in-frame sequences only and omits some clones. Under half of the omission traces to an unresolved V gene where checked; the cause of the rest is unknown. V and J calls and clone size are given by that table; D and trimming were obtained from the DNA. For this sample there are about 150,000 clones; 80% appear just once. More than 5.5% of the sample belongs to the ten largest clones.

Results the study describes overall, beyond this receptor: The sequencing pipeline was judged likely to have produced a cluster of highly shared sequence variants as a technical artifact. Presence/absence analyses assumed roughly uniform sequencing depth across donors, an assumption that may not hold. The authors suggested that the approach could potentially be generalized to other disease states and immunological phenotypes. According to a later analysis, most CMV-associated TCR beta chains appeared to be HLA-restricted, and the HLA associations seemed to be driven largely by CMV exposure. Because counts were too low, around 18 rarely observed V segments, including chromosome 9 orphons, were left out of the earlier analysis of 500 to 650 of the donors. The 87-base-pair reads could not distinguish some IMGT-functional V segments, including TRBV6-2 and TRBV6-3, so those segments were excluded. Across donors, most TCR sequences were observed very rarely, whereas some public TCRs were present in many individuals. A later genetic analysis reported fewer N-insertions in productive TCRs among donors in an Asian-associated ancestry cluster than the roughly 700-donor mean. Assigning TCR associations to individual alleles was difficult when HLA alleles, especially DR and DQ, strongly co-occurred. A later genetic analysis associated a missense DCLRE1C variant with V-gene and J-gene trimming of TCR beta chains, and an independent cohort replicated the association. For the cohort, immune exposure information was limited to CMV serostatus. At a false discovery rate of 0.05, a later analysis linked some 17,000 TCR beta sequences to specific HLA alleles. According to a later analysis, TCR association rates differed among HLA loci, with DRB1 alleles showing the most associated TCRs and HLA-C alleles showing the fewest. Linkage disequilibrium might explain the correlated functional status among segregating V segments, but an unknown experimental factor could not be ruled out. In an earlier analysis of around 500 of the donors, most TCR beta V segments appeared in productive rearrangements about 90% or about 30% of the time, broadly matching IMGT annotations. Cytomegalovirus status was reported to be diagnosed by the classifier with high specificity and sensitivity in both the original and validation cohorts. In this cohort, only TCR beta chains were sequenced, and detectable features were limited by the absence of alpha or paired-chain data. A further reported finding was that TCR beta sequences accurately predicted the HLA-A and HLA-B alleles for most subjects in the first cohort. In a later analysis, HLA-associated TCR beta chains showed more clonal expansion and lower generation probabilities than non-associated chains that were equally common. The study listed around 160 TCR beta chains as associated with cytomegalovirus. HLA typing was unavailable for some donors at each locus, so association tests used only the typed subset. In a later analysis, several top co-occurrence clusters were reported to appear linked to parvovirus B19, influenza, CMV and Epstein-Barr virus. A few of the identified cytomegalovirus-associated TCR beta chains were confirmed in vitro to be specific for cytomegalovirus antigens.

Note on this clone: Its antigen is currently not known. No qualities accompany the bases; no much larger clone lies one base away.

The cohort was made up of roughly 670 healthy bone marrow donors. At the time of sampling, all cohort members were nominally healthy, though unrecorded immune exposures were likely present. The donor tested CMV seropositive and was one of the 289 seropositive cohort members. Each donor provided a peripheral blood sample, and peripheral blood mononuclear cells were used for TCR beta sequencing. Genomic DNA extraction from the blood cell samples was performed with the Qiagen DNeasy Blood Extraction Kit. The rearrangement combines TRBV12-5 with TRBJ1-3; the central 8 bases match TRBD1. The TCR originated in a man between 25 and 39 years old in good health and CMV-seropositive. The sequenced material came from PBMCs. The DNA reads as follows: TGTGCTAGTGGTGTACGGGACAGGATAGGAAACACCATATATTTT. Translated, this gives CASGVRDRIGNTIYF.